Below, 7 T cell receptor beta chains from the same sample are listed, as sequenced in a study of CD8+CD57+ T cells in acquired aplastic anemia. TCR beta VDJ and CDR3 were profiled, and genomic DNA was the template. Using its own MiXCR run on the reads, TCRdb lists one record per CDR3 protein. The repertoire has 95,000 to 120,000 distinct CDR3 sequences, roughly 50% of them found once; the top ten carry 25% to 35%. Input material: sorted CD4+, CD8+, or CD8+CD57+ T cells (not recorded which) from PBMCs. Source of these receptors: a human donor in good health, serving as a control.

A few counts support this clonotype. This clone may be a read error of a much larger clone one base away. The chain recombines TRBV5-1 with TRBJ2-3; possible D gene TRBD1, 5 bases. CDR1 SGHRS and CDR2 YFSETQ come from the germline V gene. This CDR3 contains 11 residues. The DNA for the CDR3 is TGCGTCAGTCTTGGGGCCGATACGCAGTATTTT. The encoded protein is CVSLGADTQYF. Together with reference TRBV5-1 and TRBJ2-3, the CDR3 gives the full variable domain: KAGVTQTPRYLIKTRGQQVTLSCSPISGHRSVSWYQQTPGQGLQFLFEYFSETQRNKGNFPGRFSGRQFSNSRSEMNVSTLELGDSALYLCVSLGADTQYFGPGTRLTVL.

This chain uses TRBV5-1 with TRBJ2-6; a weak D match, TRBD1 (6 bases). Per the germline V gene, CDR1 is SGHRS and CDR2 is YFSETQ. There are 18 residues in the CDR3. Trimming left V 0 bases short and J 4 bases short, with 17 bases between. CDR3 in amino acids: CASSLEGDTLSGANVLTF. As DNA, the CDR3 is TGCGCCAGCAGCTTGGAGGGGGACACCCTATCCGGGGCCAACGTCCTGACTTTC.

This clonotype was counted only a few times. The chain couples TRBV9 to TRBJ1-1; D call uncertain. The CDR3 runs to 13 residues. The germline gives CDR1 SGDLS, CDR2 YYNGEE. Trimming pared 3 bases from V and 4 bases from J, leaving 10 bases between. Here the CDR3 DNA reads TGTGCCAGCAGCGAAACAGAAGGCACTGAAGCTTTCTTT. Translated: CASSETEGTEAFF.

With respect to this clonotype: The CDR3 ends on some other residue instead of the conserved phenylalanine or tryptophan, so this is likely a read error. V is TRBV19 and J is TRBJ2-7; D is ambiguous. CDR1 is LNHDA, CDR2 SQIVND, per germline (reference sequence). The CDR3 is 13 amino acids. V lost 4 bases and J lost 4, with 11 bases in between. CDR3 sequence: CASSRSPSYEQYL. The CDR3 region has the DNA TGTGCCAGTAGTAGGAGCCCCTCATACGAGCAGTACCTC.

This clonotype came up many times. This sequence joins TRBV5-4 and TRBJ2-1, with D hard to call. The CDR3 has 18 amino acids. Trimming left V 0 bases short and J 4 bases short, with 20 bases between. Germline CDR1 SGHNT, CDR2 YYREEE (reference sequence). DNA for the CDR3: TGTGCCAGCAGCTTGGACGGCAGCCCTACCGTGGTGTACAATGAGCAGTTCTTC. Protein sequence: CASSLDGSPTVVYNEQFF. Using reference TRBV5-4 and TRBJ2-1 for the parts outside the CDR3, the full variable domain is ETGVTQSPTHLIKTRGQQVTLRCSSQSGHNTVSWYQQALGQGPQFIFQYYREEENGRGNFPPRFSGLQFPNYSSELNVNALELDDSALYLCASSLDGSPTVVYNEQFFGPGTRLTVL.

This clonotype occurred a few times. The V call is TRBV4-3, the J call TRBJ2-1; possibly TRBD1 or TRBD2 for D (5 bases each). The germline V gene has CDR1 LGHNA and CDR2 YSLEER. The CDR3 is made up of 18 amino acids. Trimming left V 0 bases short and J 5 bases short, with 20 bases between. The CDR3 region has the DNA TGCGCCAGCAGCCAAGAGACCGTATCGGGGCAGACAGACAATGAGCAGTTCTTC. It translates to CASSQETVSGQTDNEQFF.

The chain couples TRBV29-1 to TRBJ2-7, with no clear D. This CDR3 comprises 12 residues. V lost 2 bases to trimming and J lost 0 bases, with 5 bases between them. Germline CDR1 reads SQVTM; CDR2 reads ANQGSEA. The CDR3 nucleotides are TGCAGCGTTGAACCCAGCTCCTACGAGCAGTACTTC. Protein product: CSVEPSSYEQYF.